The 28 T cell receptor beta chains below were found in one sample sequenced in a study of identical twins (dated by TCRdb to the mid-2010s). The library was made by 5' RACE. The listed sequencing device is Illumina HiSeq 2000. The public sequencing data were trimmed at Q25 with fastp and processed into clonotypes with MiXCR by TCRdb, which kept only in-frame beta chains. All rows with the same CDR3 protein become a single entry with the most common DNA and genes. A total of about 470,000 distinct CDR3 sequences appear in this sample, 20% to 25% of them only once. 2.9% of the sample is held by the ten biggest clonotypes. The same sample was also studied in work on T cells expressing NK-cell markers.

Sequencing was performed on CD4+ T cells sorted from blood. These receptors were taken from a woman between 18 and 29 years old in good health.

This clonotype was seen a few times. This rearrangement joins TRBV20-1 to TRBJ2-3; 10 positions agree with TRBD2. The ends lost 2 bases at V and 2 bases at J; junction bases unmatched: 4. The germline V gene encodes CDR1 DFQATT and CDR2 SNEGSKA (reference sequence). The CDR3 has 15 residues. CDR3 DNA: TGCAGTGCTAGACCACTAGCGGGAACCACAGATACGCAGTATTTT. Protein: CSARPLAGTTDTQYF.

The rearrangement links TRBV19 to TRBJ1-5, with D uncertain. Per germline, CDR1 LNHDA and CDR2 SQIVND (reference sequence). CDR3 length: 13 residues. Trimming pared 6 bases from V and 7 bases from J, leaving 13 bases between. The CDR3 sequence: CASRERGSQPQHF. DNA of the CDR3: TGTGCCAGTAGGGAACGGGGAAGCCAGCCCCAGCATTTT.

This clonotype was found a few times. The rearrangement links TRBV12-3 or TRBV12-4 to TRBJ1-1; perhaps TRBD1 as D (6 bases). With 1 base removed from V and 7 bases from J, the gap between germline ends came to 13 bases. The CDR3 is 14 amino acids. The CDR3: CASSLEGGRVEAFF. CDR3 nucleotides: TGTGCCAGCAGTTTAGAGGGGGGGCGCGTTGAAGCTTTCTTT.

V gene TRBV3-1 combines with J gene TRBJ1-1, with no clear D. CDR1 LGHDT and CDR2 YNNKEL come from the germline V gene (reference sequence). The length of the CDR3 is 14 residues. With 8 bases removed from V and 0 bases from J, the gap between germline ends came to 13 bases. Written as DNA, the CDR3 is TGTGCCAGCCAGGATCATGGGGTGAACACTGAAGCTTTCTTT. The encoded protein is CASQDHGVNTEAFF.

This clonotype has only a few counts. The chain carries TRBV5-1 and TRBJ2-7, with D perhaps matching TRBD2 (6 bases). CDR1 and CDR2 (germline): SGHRS, YFSETQ. Trimming took off 1 base at V and 0 bases at J, with 14 bases between the two ends. There are 16 residues in the CDR3. The CDR3 sequence: CASSLLAAGGSYEQYF. CDR3 sequence (DNA): TGCGCCAGCAGCTTGTTAGCGGCGGGTGGCTCCTACGAGCAGTACTTC.

The CDR3 DNA follows: TGCAGCGCCACCCCGCGGGGGAAAACCGAAGAGACCCAGTACTTC. Its translation is CSATPRGKTEETQYF. The chain combines TRBV29-1 with TRBJ2-5, with TRBD2 matching over 7 bases. J lost 3 bases, V lost 7 bases, and 14 bases had no gene match. Per the germline V gene, CDR1 is SQVTM and CDR2 is ANQGSEA. The CDR3 totals 15 residues.

This chain joins TRBV7-9 and TRBJ2-7, with 9 bases aligning to TRBD1. This CDR3 is built from 14 residues. V gave up 6 bases and J gave up 3 bases; unmatched junction bases: 6. Germline assignment: CDR1 SEHNR and CDR2 FQNEAQ (reference sequence). This CDR3 is CASRAGTGLYEQYF. The DNA of the CDR3 is TGTGCCAGCAGAGCCGGGACAGGGCTCTACGAGCAGTACTTC.

This clonotype was detected only once. At one end the junction does not follow the germline gene, possibly because of a read error. This sequence joins TRBV7-7 and TRBJ2-3, with no clear D. The V gene's germline CDR1 is SSHAT and CDR2 FNYEAQ (reference sequence). The CDR3 spans 16 residues. The chain's CDR3 is CASSATGPKLTDTQYF. CDR3 coding DNA: TGTGCTAGCAGCGCGACCGGGCCCAAACTCACAGATACGCAGTATTTT.

This clonotype was found many times. V and J are TRBV12-3 or TRBV12-4 and TRBJ2-1; D call uncertain. V gave up 3 bases and J gave up 6 bases, with 3 bases separating them. This CDR3 has 11 amino acids. The CDR3 spells CASSLSNEQFF. In nucleotides, the CDR3 is TGTGCCAGCAGTTTGTCCAATGAGCAGTTCTTC.

V and J are TRBV6-5 and TRBJ2-1; 12 bases are shared with TRBD2. CDR3 length equals 15 residues. The germline CDR1 and CDR2 sequences are MNHEY and SVGAGI. Trimming cost V 4 bases and J 9 bases; bases outside gene matches: 7. The CDR3 spells CASSFGASGRGEQFF. DNA for the CDR3: TGTGCCAGCAGTTTCGGCGCTAGCGGGAGGGGTGAGCAGTTCTTC.

The genes are TRBV4-1 and TRBJ1-1, with D perhaps matching TRBD1 (6 bases). V was trimmed by 2 bases and J by 10 bases, leaving 17 bases between them. The germline gives CDR1 MGHRA, CDR2 YSYEKL. CDR3 length equals 14 residues. The DNA for the CDR3 is TGCGCCAGCAGCCAAAGGGAGGGAAGAGGGGGAGCTTTCTTT. It encodes CASSQREGRGGAFF.

This clonotype has a handful of counts. The V and J genes are TRBV6-1 and TRBJ2-1; possible D gene TRBD2, 7 bases. Germline assignment: CDR1 MNHNS and CDR2 SASEGT. Trimming shortened V by 2 bases and J by 4 bases, and 27 bases separated the two germline ends. The CDR3 runs to 20 residues. Written as DNA, the CDR3 is TGTGCCAGCAGTGAACAGGCCAGGGGAGGGATAACAGGCGGGTACAATGAGCAGTTCTTC. Its translation: CASSEQARGGITGGYNEQFF.

The chain carries TRBV7-9 and TRBJ1-4; TRBD1 matches 8 bases. This CDR3 is built from 16 residues. Germline assignment: CDR1 SEHNR and CDR2 FQNEAQ (reference sequence). With V trimmed by 6 bases and J by 5 bases, 11 bases remained unmatched. CDR3 bases: TGTGCCAGCAGAAAATCGACAGGGGCCGTAAATGAAAAACTGTTTTTT. It codes for CASRKSTGAVNEKLFF.

The gene calls are TRBV4-3 and TRBJ1-3; D ambiguous. The germline V and J ends were trimmed by 3 bases and 4 bases, with 10 bases remaining between them. Germline V gives CDR1 LGHNA, CDR2 YSLEER. The CDR3 runs to 14 residues. The CDR3 DNA is TGCGCCAGCAGCCATCGTCTGACAGGAAACACCATATATTTT. Translated: CASSHRLTGNTIYF.

CDR3 sequence reads: CASSLGGLAGLNEQFF. The CDR3 DNA reads TGTGCCAGCAGCTTAGGAGGACTAGCGGGGCTAAATGAGCAGTTCTTC. V and J are TRBV7-7 and TRBJ2-1; 12 nucleotides align to TRBD2. The germline V gene has CDR1 SSHAT and CDR2 FNYEAQ (reference sequence). The CDR3 totals 16 residues. V dropped 1 base and J dropped 7; count of bases not matched to a gene: 5.

This clonotype was counted between two and nine times. The J gene is TRBJ2-7, the V gene TRBV9, with unresolved D. V was clipped by 0 bases and J by 1 base, with 14 bases between them. Germline V gene sequence: CDR1 SGDLS, CDR2 YYNGEE. The CDR3 loop spans 16 amino acids. As DNA, the CDR3 is TGTGCCAGCAGCGTAGGGGGTAGTCCCATTTCCTACGAGCAGTACTTC. As protein: CASSVGGSPISYEQYF. The entire variable domain, with the rest obtained from reference TRBV9 and TRBJ2-7, is as follows: DSGVTQTPKHLITATGQRVTLRCSPRSGDLSVYWYQQSLDQGLQFLIQYYNGEERAKGNILERFSAQQFPDLHSELNLSSLELGDSALYFCASSVGGSPISYEQYFGPGTRLTVT.

CDR3 residues: CASGRGIVAFF. Written as DNA, the CDR3 is TGTGCCAGCGGCCGGGGAATTGTAGCTTTCTTT. The genes are TRBV12-3 or TRBV12-4 and TRBJ1-1; no firm D call. V dropped 8 bases and J dropped 10 bases, with 14 bases sitting between them. The CDR3 covers 11 residues.

The rearrangement uses TRBV7-9 and TRBJ1-1; D unresolved. V lost 8 bases, J lost 3 bases, and 13 bases lay in between. The CDR3 sequence is 13 residues long. The germline gives CDR1 SEHNR, CDR2 FQNEAQ (reference sequence). CDR3 residues: CASRWVQDTEAFF. CDR3 in DNA: TGTGCCAGCCGTTGGGTTCAGGACACTGAAGCTTTCTTT.

This clonotype was seen a few times. The chain uses TRBV11-3 and TRBJ1-1; 9 bases agree with TRBD1. The trim removed 6 bases at V and 5 bases at J, leaving 4 bases unmatched. The CDR3 has 13 residues. CDR1 SGHNT and CDR2 YENEEA come from the germline V gene. In nucleotides, the CDR3 is TGTGCCAGCAGGGGACAGGGAGTAACTGAAGCTTTCTTT. Amino acids: CASRGQGVTEAFF.

The V gene is TRBV11-3, the J gene TRBJ2-1; D is possibly TRBD1 or TRBD2 (5 bases each). V dropped 5 bases and J dropped 9 bases, with 14 bases sitting between them. Per the germline V gene, CDR1 is SGHNT and CDR2 is YENEEA. The CDR3 contains 13 residues. The CDR3 loop is CASSAGAVGEQFF. In DNA, the CDR3 is TGTGCCAGCAGCGCCGGGGCTGTCGGTGAGCAGTTCTTC.

The sample holds a few counts of this clonotype. This sequence joins TRBV20-1 and TRBJ1-1, with 8 bases fitting TRBD1. CDR3 length: 10 amino acids. The V segment lost 3 bases and the J segment 11 bases; nucleotides outside the gene matches: 2. Germline CDR1 DFQATT, CDR2 SNEGSKA (reference sequence). The CDR3 nucleotides read TGCAGTGCTAGTGACAGGGGTGCTTTCTTT. It codes for CSASDRGAFF.

This clonotype showed up just a few times. V and J are TRBV12-3 or TRBV12-4 and TRBJ1-2, with a possible D match to TRBD1 (5 bases). CDR3 length: 15 residues. V was clipped by 2 bases and J by 7 bases, with 17 bases between them. Here the CDR3 reads CASSLSLLMGGGYTF. The CDR3 region has the DNA TGTGCCAGCAGTTTATCCCTTTTGATGGGGGGTGGCTACACCTTC.

The chain recombines TRBV29-1 with TRBJ2-3; D not resolved. V was pared by 1 base and J by 6 bases, with 11 bases between. Germline CDR1 reads SQVTM; CDR2 reads ANQGSEA. The CDR3 spans 13 residues. CDR3: CSVEGTARDTQYF. The DNA of the CDR3 is TGCAGCGTTGAAGGGACGGCGAGGGATACGCAGTATTTT.

This clonotype appeared a few times. CDR3 residues: CASSMGGYTTQETQYF. CDR3 sequence (DNA): TGTGCCAGTAGTATGGGTGGCTATACAACCCAAGAGACCCAGTACTTC. The chain links TRBV19 to TRBJ2-5, with D unclear. From germline, CDR1 is LNHDA and CDR2 SQIVND (reference sequence). The V and J ends lost 3 bases and 1 base respectively, with 15 bases between them. The length of the CDR3 is 16 residues. Full variable domain (remainder filled in from reference TRBV19 and TRBJ2-5): DGGITQSPKYLFRKEGQNVTLSCEQNLNHDAMYWYRQDPGQGLRLIYYSQIVNDFQKGDIAEGYSVSREKKESFPLTVTSAQKNPTAFYLCASSMGGYTTQETQYFGPGTRLLVL.

The V and J genes are TRBV9 and TRBJ2-6, with 9 bases aligning to TRBD1. With 0 bases clipped from V and 2 bases from J, the junction kept 9 bases outside the gene matches. CDR3 length equals 19 residues. The germline V gene has CDR1 SGDLS and CDR2 YYNGEE. The CDR3 loop reads CASSVDSGTGRAGANVLTF. In DNA, the CDR3 is TGTGCCAGCAGCGTAGATAGTGGGACAGGGAGGGCTGGGGCCAACGTCCTGACTTTC.

The genes are TRBV5-1 and TRBJ2-2, with 9 bases that match TRBD1. With V trimmed by 6 bases and J by 5 bases, 8 bases remained unmatched. The V gene's germline CDR1 is SGHRS and CDR2 YFSETQ. The CDR3 totals 15 residues. CDR3 DNA sequence: TGCGCCAGCATAGAGGGGACAGGGAGAACCGGGGAGCTGTTTTTT. This codes for CASIEGTGRTGELFF.

For this clonotype: Because it lacks the conserved phenylalanine or tryptophan at the end, this CDR3 is likely a read error. No DNA is shown, since the ends of the CDR3 on it are uncertain; the CDR3 is the one TCRdb lists. CDR3 in amino acids: CASSQDRSTALLFL. The J gene is TRBJ2-7, the V gene TRBV5-5; the DNA was not used to check the table's D call, TRBD1. The germline gives CDR1 SGHKS, CDR2 YYEKEE (reference sequence). The CDR3 adds up to 14 amino acids, both ends counted.

This clonotype appeared a few times. V is TRBV5-6 and J is TRBJ2-7; tentatively, D is TRBD1 (6 bases). This CDR3 spans 14 amino acids. Per the germline V gene, CDR1 is SGHDT and CDR2 is YYEEEE. With 5 bases removed from V and 0 bases from J, the gap between germline ends came to 12 bases. CDR3 loop: CASSKQGSSYEQYF. CDR3 in DNA: TGTGCCAGCAGTAAACAGGGTTCCTCCTACGAGCAGTACTTC.